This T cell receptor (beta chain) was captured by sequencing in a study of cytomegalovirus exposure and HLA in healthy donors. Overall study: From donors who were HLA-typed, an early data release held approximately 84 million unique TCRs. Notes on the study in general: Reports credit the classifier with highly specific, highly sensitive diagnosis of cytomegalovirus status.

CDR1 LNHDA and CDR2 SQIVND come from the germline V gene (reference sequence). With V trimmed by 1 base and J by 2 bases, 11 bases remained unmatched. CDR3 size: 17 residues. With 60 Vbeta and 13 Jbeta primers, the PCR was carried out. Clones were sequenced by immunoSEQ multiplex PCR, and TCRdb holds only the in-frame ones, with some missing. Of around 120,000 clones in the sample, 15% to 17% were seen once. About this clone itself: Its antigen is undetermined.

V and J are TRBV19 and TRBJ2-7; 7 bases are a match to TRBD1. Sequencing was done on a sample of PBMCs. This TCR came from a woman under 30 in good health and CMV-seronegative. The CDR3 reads CASSIVGVSGQPYEQYF. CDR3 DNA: TGTGCCAGTAGTATAGTTGGGGTTTCGGGACAGCCCTACGAGCAGTACTTC. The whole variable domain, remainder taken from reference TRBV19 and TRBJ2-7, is DGGITQSPKYLFRKEGQNVTLSCEQNLNHDAMYWYRQDPGQGLRLIYYSQIVNDFQKGDIAEGYSVSREKKESFPLTVTSAQKNPTAFYLCASSIVGVSGQPYEQYFGPGTRLTVT.